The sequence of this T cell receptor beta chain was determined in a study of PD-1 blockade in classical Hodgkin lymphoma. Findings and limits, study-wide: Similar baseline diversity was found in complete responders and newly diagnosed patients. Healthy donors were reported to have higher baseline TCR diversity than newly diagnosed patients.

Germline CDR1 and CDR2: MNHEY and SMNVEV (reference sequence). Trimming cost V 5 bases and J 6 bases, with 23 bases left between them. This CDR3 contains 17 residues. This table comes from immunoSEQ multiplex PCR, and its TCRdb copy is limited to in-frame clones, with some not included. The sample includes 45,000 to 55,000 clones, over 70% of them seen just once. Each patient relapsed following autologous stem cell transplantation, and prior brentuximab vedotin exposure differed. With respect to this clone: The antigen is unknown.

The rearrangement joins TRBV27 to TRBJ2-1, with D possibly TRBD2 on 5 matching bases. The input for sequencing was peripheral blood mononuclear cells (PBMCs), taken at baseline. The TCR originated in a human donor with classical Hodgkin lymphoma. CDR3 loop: CASSPTDWKNRGNEQFF. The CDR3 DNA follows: TGTGCCAGCAGTCCCACCGATTGGAAGAATCGGGGCAATGAGCAGTTCTTC.